One and the same sample provided the 8 T cell receptor beta chains below, sequenced in a study of blood T cell repertoires in COVID-19. Some clones are missing from TCRdb's copy, which holds only in-frame ones; the method was immunoSEQ multiplex PCR. The data show about 190,000 clones, with about 81% seen just once and roughly 3.2% held by the top ten. Sequencing used PBMCs or T cells enriched from blood (not recorded which). These receptors all come from a woman in her 30s who had recovered from COVID-19.

This chain uses TRBV9 with TRBJ2-2; TRBD2 matches 7 bases. The junction had 6 bases not matched to a gene; V was cut back by 2 bases and J by 2 bases. Germline loops: CDR1 SGDLS, CDR2 YYNGEE. The CDR3 has 16 amino acids. The CDR3 loop is CASSVSLAANTGELFF. The CDR3, as DNA: TGTGCCAGCAGCGTGTCTCTAGCGGCTAACACCGGGGAGCTGTTTTTT.

The chain links TRBV7-2 to TRBJ2-1; TRBD2 matches at 7 bases. The germline gives CDR1 SGHTA, CDR2 FQGNSA. Losses at the gene ends were 2 bases for V and 5 bases for J; bases not matched to a gene: 3. This CDR3 contains 14 residues. The CDR3 bases are TGTGCCAGCAGCTTATGGGCGGGAGACAATGAGCAGTTCTTC. This translates into CASSLWAGDNEQFF.

The chain employs TRBV5-1 and TRBJ1-4; perhaps TRBD1 as D (5 bases). The CDR3 covers 14 residues. The germline gives CDR1 SGHRS, CDR2 YFSETQ. V was shortened by 8 bases and J by 5 bases, with 16 bases between the two germline ends. The CDR3 nucleotides read TGCGCCAGTACCCCCGGGACTCGGAATGAAAAACTGTTTTTT. Translated, it gives CASTPGTRNEKLFF.

This chain joins TRBV29-1 and TRBJ2-7; no firm D call. This CDR3 contains 13 residues. V was clipped by 4 bases and J by 5 bases, with 15 bases between them. Germline CDR1 and CDR2: SQVTM and ANQGSEA. DNA of the CDR3: TGCAGCGTTGGAGGCGCGCCGAAACACGAGCAGTACTTC. As protein: CSVGGAPKHEQYF.

In its sample, this clone was seen once. This sequence joins TRBV7-6 and TRBJ2-3, with a weak D call TRBD2 (6 bases). V was clipped by 8 bases and J by 4 bases, with 19 bases between them. This CDR3 has 15 residues. The germline V gene has CDR1 SGHVS and CDR2 FNYEAQ. The CDR3 nucleotides are TGTGCCAGCTCAGTGGGGCTAGCGAAGTCAGATACGCAGTATTTT. Translating gives CASSVGLAKSDTQYF.

The chain employs TRBV7-9 and TRBJ2-3; TRBD2 aligns across 10 bases. The CDR3 consists of 16 residues. V dropped 6 bases and J dropped 2; count of bases not matched to a gene: 8. Per germline, CDR1 SEHNR and CDR2 FQNEAQ (reference sequence). The chain's CDR3 is CASRIPGTSATDTQYF. In nucleotides, the CDR3 is TGTGCCAGCAGAATACCCGGGACTAGCGCCACAGATACGCAGTATTTT.

The chain employs TRBV10-2 and TRBJ2-7, with no clear D. The CDR3 has 13 amino acids. Germline V gene data show CDR1 as WSHSY and CDR2 as SAAADI. V was cut by 3 bases and J by 2 bases, with 8 bases left in between. CDR3 nucleotide sequence: TGCGCCAGCAGTGACGAAACAGCCTACGAGCAGTACGTC. Amino acids: CASSDETAYEQYV.

This rearrangement joins TRBV30 to TRBJ2-7; 8 bases match TRBD2. Germline trimming cut 4 bases from V and 6 bases from J; bases unmatched to any gene: 5. Per germline, CDR1 GTSNPN and CDR2 SVGIG (reference sequence). This CDR3 has 12 amino acids. The CDR3 coding sequence is TGTGCCTGGACTAGCGGGTTAGGCGAGCAGTACTTC. This gives the protein CAWTSGLGEQYF.